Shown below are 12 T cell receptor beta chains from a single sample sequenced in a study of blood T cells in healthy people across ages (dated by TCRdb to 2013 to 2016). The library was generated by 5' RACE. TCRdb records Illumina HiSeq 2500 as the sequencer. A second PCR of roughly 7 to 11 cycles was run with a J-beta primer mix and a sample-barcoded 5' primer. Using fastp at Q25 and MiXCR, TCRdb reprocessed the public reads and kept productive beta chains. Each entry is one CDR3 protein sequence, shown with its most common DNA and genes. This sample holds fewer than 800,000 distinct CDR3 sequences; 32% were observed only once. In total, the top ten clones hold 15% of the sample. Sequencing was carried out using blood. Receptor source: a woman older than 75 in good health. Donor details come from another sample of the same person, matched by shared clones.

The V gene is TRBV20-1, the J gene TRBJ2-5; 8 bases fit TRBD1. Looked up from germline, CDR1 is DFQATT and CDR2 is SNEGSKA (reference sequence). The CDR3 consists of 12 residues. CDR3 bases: TGCTCCGGGACAGGAGCCCAAGAGACCCAGTACTTC. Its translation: CSGTGAQETQYF.

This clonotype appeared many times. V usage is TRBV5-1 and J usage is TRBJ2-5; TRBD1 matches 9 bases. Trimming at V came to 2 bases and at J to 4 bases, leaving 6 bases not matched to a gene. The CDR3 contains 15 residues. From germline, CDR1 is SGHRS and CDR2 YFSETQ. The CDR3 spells CASSFGDRATETQYF. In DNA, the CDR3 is TGCGCCAGCAGCTTTGGGGACAGGGCGACAGAGACCCAGTACTTC.

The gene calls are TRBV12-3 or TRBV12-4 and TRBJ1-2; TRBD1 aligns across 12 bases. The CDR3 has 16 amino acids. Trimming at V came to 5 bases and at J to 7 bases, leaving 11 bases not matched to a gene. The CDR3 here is CASSPRDRGLVGGYTF. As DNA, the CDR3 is TGTGCCAGCAGTCCCCGGGACAGGGGGCTAGTAGGTGGCTACACCTTC.

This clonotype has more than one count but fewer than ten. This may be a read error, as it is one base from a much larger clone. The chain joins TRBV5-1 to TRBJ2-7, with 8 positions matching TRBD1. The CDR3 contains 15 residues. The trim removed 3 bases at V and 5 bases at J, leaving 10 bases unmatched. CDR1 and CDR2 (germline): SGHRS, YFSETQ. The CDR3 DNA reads TGCGCCAGCAGCTACCGACAGGGGATAGGCAACGAGCAGTACTTC. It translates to CASSYRQGIGNEQYF.

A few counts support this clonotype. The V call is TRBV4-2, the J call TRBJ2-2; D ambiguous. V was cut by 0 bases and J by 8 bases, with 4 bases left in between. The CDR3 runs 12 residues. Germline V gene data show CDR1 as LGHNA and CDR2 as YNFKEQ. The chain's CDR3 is CASSQDGGELFF. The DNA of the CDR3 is TGTGCCAGCAGCCAAGATGGTGGGGAGCTGTTTTTT.

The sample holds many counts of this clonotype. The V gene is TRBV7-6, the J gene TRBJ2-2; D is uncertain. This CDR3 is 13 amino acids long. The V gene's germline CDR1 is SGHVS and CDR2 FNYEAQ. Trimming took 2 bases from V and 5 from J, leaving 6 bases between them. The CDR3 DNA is TGTGCCAGCAGCTTATCGATGACCGGGGAGCTGTTTTTT. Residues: CASSLSMTGELFF.

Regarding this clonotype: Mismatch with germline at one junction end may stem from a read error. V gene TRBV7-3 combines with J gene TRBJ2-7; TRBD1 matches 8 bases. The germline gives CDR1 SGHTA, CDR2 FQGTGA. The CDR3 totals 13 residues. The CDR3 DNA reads TGTGCCAGCAGCTCCGGACAGGGCTACGGGCAGTACTTC. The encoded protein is CASSSGQGYGQYF.

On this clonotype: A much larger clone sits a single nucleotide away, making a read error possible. The CDR3 reads CTSSLVGDYEAFF. The CDR3 DNA follows: TGCACCAGCAGCTTGGTCGGGGATTATGAAGCTTTCTTT. The chain joins TRBV5-1 to TRBJ1-1; D unresolved. CDR1 and CDR2 from the germline V gene are SGHRS and YFSETQ. The CDR3 is 13 amino acids.

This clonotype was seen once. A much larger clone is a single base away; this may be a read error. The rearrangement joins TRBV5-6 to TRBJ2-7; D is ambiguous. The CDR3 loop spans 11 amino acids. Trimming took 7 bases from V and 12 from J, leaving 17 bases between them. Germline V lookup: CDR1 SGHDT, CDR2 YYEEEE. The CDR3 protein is CASGYVSLWYF. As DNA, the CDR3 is TGTGCCAGCGGCTATGTGTCACTGTGGTACTTC. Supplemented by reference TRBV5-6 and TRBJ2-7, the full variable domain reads DAGVTQSPTHLIKTRGQQVTLRCSPKSGHDTVSWYQQALGQGPQFIFQYYEEEERQRGNFPDRFSGHQFPNYSSELNVNALLLGDSALYLCASGYVSLWYFGPGTRLTVT.

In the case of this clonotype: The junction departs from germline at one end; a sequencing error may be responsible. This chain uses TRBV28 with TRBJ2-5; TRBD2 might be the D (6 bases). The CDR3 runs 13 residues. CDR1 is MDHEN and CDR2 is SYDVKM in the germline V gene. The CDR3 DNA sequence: TGTGCCATCAGTTGGAGGGAACAAGAGACCCAGTACTTC. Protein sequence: CAISWREQETQYF.

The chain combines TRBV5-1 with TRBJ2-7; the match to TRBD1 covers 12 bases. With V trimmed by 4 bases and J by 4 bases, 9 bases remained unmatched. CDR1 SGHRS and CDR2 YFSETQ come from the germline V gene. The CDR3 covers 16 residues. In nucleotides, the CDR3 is TGCGCCAGCAGCGTCACCGGGACAGGGGGCGGTTACGAGCAGTACTTC. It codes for CASSVTGTGGGYEQYF.

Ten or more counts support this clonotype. The CDR3 sequence: CSAQQTGVGDEQYF. The CDR3 DNA follows: TGCAGTGCTCAACAGACCGGGGTTGGCGACGAGCAGTACTTC. This chain links TRBV20-1 with TRBJ2-7; D might be TRBD2 (5 bases). Germline V gene data show CDR1 as DFQATT and CDR2 as SNEGSKA (reference sequence). There are 14 residues in the CDR3. Trimming took off 5 bases at V and 5 bases at J, with 19 bases between the two ends.